This is a list of T cell receptor beta chains from one sample in a study of blood T cell repertoires in COVID-19. Assay: immunoSEQ multiplex PCR; the TCRdb copy retains only in-frame clones and omits some. The table has 20,000 or so clones, 80% to 90% seen once. Input material: peripheral blood. These receptors all come from a woman at least 80 years old with active or convalescent COVID-19. The CDR3 runs from the conserved cysteine through the conserved F or W. The D gene is left open where the match is weak. A clone size is listed for some rows: how often the clone was seen (once, few, many), or a class if it is expanded.

d_call	v_call	clone_size	j_call	cdr3_nt	cdr3_aa
TRBD1	TRBV5-1	NA	TRBJ1-1	TGCGCCAGCAGCTTGATGGGACAGGGTGGAGAAGCTTTCTTT	CASSLMGQGGEAFF
TRBD2	TRBV5-1	NA	TRBJ2-1	TGCGCCAGCAGCTTGGGTAGCGGGTTTTACAATGAGCAGTTCTTC	CASSLGSGFYNEQFF
TRBD1	TRBV6-5	NA	TRBJ1-2	TGTGCCAGCAGTACAGGGGGCGGCGGACACTATGGCTACACCTTC	CASSTGGGGHYGYTF
TRBD1	TRBV7-8	NA	TRBJ1-2	TGTGCCAGCAGCTCGAGACTGACAGGGTATGGCTACACCTTC	CASSSRLTGYGYTF
NA	TRBV11-2	NA	TRBJ2-2	TGTGCCAGCAGCTTTTTGCGGCGGGTGAACACCGGGGAGCTGTTTTTT	CASSFLRRVNTGELFF
NA	TRBV12-5	NA	TRBJ2-5	TGTGCTAGTGGTTTGGGGGCGGGACAGCAAGAGACCCAGTACTTC	CASGLGAGQQETQYF
NA	TRBV14	NA	TRBJ1-2	TGTGCCAGCAGCCCTCACGGGGGGGGGATGAGAGTCGGCTACACCTTC	CASSPHGGGMRVGYTF
TRBD1	TRBV9	NA	TRBJ2-2	TGTGCCAGGGCAGGGGGCGGAATCACCGGGGAGCTGTTTTTT	CARAGGGITGELFF
NA	TRBV11-3	NA	TRBJ2-1	TGTGCCAGCAGCCTAGGACAGTCCACTCGGTTCTTC	CASSLGQSTRFF
NA	TRBV7-7	NA	TRBJ2-2	TGTGCTAGCAGCTCCATCTCGGTCCCCGGGGAGCTGTTTTTT	CASSSISVPGELFF
TRBD2	TRBV5-5	NA	TRBJ2-7	TGTGCCAGCAGCTTGGCTAGCGGAGGGGACTACGAGCAGTACTTC	CASSLASGGDYEQYF
TRBD1	TRBV27	NA	TRBJ2-7	TGTGCCAGCAGTTTAGGGACAGGGGGCTCCCACGAGCAGTACTTC	CASSLGTGGSHEQYF
NA	TRBV7-9	NA	TRBJ1-1	TGTGCCAGCAGCTCAACCCTGGCACGGGATGAAGCTTTCTTT	CASSSTLARDEAFF
TRBD1	TRBV2	NA	TRBJ2-7	TGTGCCAGCAGGCCCCCCCGGGACAGGGGGCTCGAGCAGTACTTC	CASRPPRDRGLEQYF
TRBD2	TRBV5-4	NA	TRBJ2-5	TGTGCCAGCACTCAGTCCGGACTAGCGGGGGAGACCCAGTACTTC	CASTQSGLAGETQYF
TRBD1	TRBV24-1	NA	TRBJ1-5	TGTGCCACCAGTGACCAAGGACAGGGCAGAGATCAGCCCCAGCATTTT	CATSDQGQGRDQPQHF
NA	TRBV7-2	NA	TRBJ1-1	TGTGCCAGCAGCTTGACAGGACCCACTGAAGCTTTCTTT	CASSLTGPTEAFF
TRBD1	TRBV11-3	NA	TRBJ2-4	TGTGCCAGCAGCTGGGGACAGGGCCTAGCCAAAAACATTCAGTACTTC	CASSWGQGLAKNIQYF
NA	TRBV7-9	NA	TRBJ2-1	TGTGCCAGCAGCTTGTCCGGTGAGCAGTTCTTC	CASSLSGEQFF
NA	TRBV7-9	NA	TRBJ2-3	TGTGCCAGCAGCCCCCAGGGGGGAAGCACAGATACGCAGTATTTT	CASSPQGGSTDTQYF
NA	TRBV3-1/TRBV3-2	NA	TRBJ2-1	TGTGCCAGCAGCTCAATGCACCCTTACGGGGAGCAGTTCTTC	CASSSMHPYGEQFF
TRBD2	TRBV28	NA	TRBJ2-1	TGTGCCAGCAGTTTATGGTTAGCGGGAGGCGGGGAGCAGTTCTTC	CASSLWLAGGGEQFF
TRBD2	TRBV27	NA	TRBJ2-3	TGTGCCAGCAGGGGAGCGGGAGGGCCGGATACGCAGTATTTT	CASRGAGGPDTQYF
NA	TRBV10-1	few	TRBJ1-3	TGCGCCGGTAACCTGACACTTCACTCTGGAAACACCATATATTTT	CAGNLTLHSGNTIYF
NA	TRBV21-1	NA	TRBJ1-1	TGTGCCAGCAGCAAATGGTCGAGGTTCGTGAACACTGAAGCTTTCTTT	CASSKWSRFVNTEAFF
TRBD2	TRBV10-2	NA	TRBJ2-7	TGCGCCAGCAGTGGGGGGGGCTACGAGCAGTACTTC	CASSGGGYEQYF
NA	TRBV6-6	NA	TRBJ2-2	TGTGCCAGCAGTTACCCACAAACTAGGGACACCGGGGAGCTGTTTTTT	CASSYPQTRDTGELFF
NA	TRBV7-3	NA	TRBJ2-1	TGTGCCAGCAGCTTTCACAACAATGAGCAGTTCTTC	CASSFHNNEQFF
TRBD1	TRBV27	NA	TRBJ1-2	TGTGCCAGCAGTCTCCTCGCCTCGACAGGGGGGTTAAGAGGCTACACCTTC	CASSLLASTGGLRGYTF
NA	TRBV9	NA	TRBJ2-1	TGTGCCAGCAGCACCCAAAAAGGGGGCAATGAGCAGTTCTTC	CASSTQKGGNEQFF
NA	TRBV6-2/TRBV6-3	once	TRBJ2-5	TGTGCCAGCAGTTCTCGAGTCGGGAAGCGAGAGACCCAGTACTTC	CASSSRVGKRETQYF
TRBD1	TRBV6-6	NA	TRBJ1-5	TGTGCCAGCAGTCCTTCTGACAGGGGAGGGAATCAGCCCCAGCATTTT	CASSPSDRGGNQPQHF